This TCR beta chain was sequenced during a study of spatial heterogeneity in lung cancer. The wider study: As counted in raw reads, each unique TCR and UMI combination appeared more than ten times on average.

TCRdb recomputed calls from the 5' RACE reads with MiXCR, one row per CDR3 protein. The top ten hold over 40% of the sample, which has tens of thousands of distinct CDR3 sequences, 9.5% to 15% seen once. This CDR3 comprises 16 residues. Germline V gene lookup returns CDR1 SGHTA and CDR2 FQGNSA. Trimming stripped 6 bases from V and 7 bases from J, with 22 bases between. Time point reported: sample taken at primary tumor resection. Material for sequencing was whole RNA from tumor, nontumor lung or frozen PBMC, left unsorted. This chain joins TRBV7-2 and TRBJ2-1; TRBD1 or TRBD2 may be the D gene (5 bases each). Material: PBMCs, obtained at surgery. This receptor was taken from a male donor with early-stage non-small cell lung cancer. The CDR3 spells CASSYPGTSVGNEQFF. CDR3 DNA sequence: TGTGCCAGCAGTTACCCGGGGACGTCGGTCGGGAATGAGCAGTTCTTC.